This TCR beta chain came from a study of vaccination and CD4 T cells after COVID-19. About the study: Convalescent patients were SARS-CoV-2 positive by nasal swab PCR; several mild, one severe.

Oncomine TCR Beta short-read sequencing was applied to DNA from cultured CD4+ T cells. Using the QIAamp micro DNA kit, genomic DNA was extracted from the CD4+ T cells that had been cultured. Using its own MiXCR run on the PCR reads, TCRdb lists one record per CDR3 protein. This sample has 10,000 to 15,000 distinct CDR3 sequences, with around half found just once. The CDR3 has 12 amino acids. The germline gives CDR1 SEHNR, CDR2 FQNEAQ (reference sequence). Points on this clonotype: Its antigen is undetermined.

Stated treatment: approximately 10-day PBMC culture with coronavirus spike peptide pools or control peptides (ViraFEST assay). The rearrangement joins TRBV7-9 to TRBJ2-1; tentatively, D is TRBD2 (5 bases). The J call may be in error: the DNA end matches TRBJ2-7 better. What was sequenced was CD4+ T cells from blood, cultured in vitro. This receptor was taken from a human donor who had recovered from COVID-19. The CDR3 protein is CASSLESGEQYF. The DNA for the CDR3 is TGTGCCAGCAGCTTAGAGTCGGGGGAGCAGTACTTC.